This paragraph covers one T cell receptor (beta chain) sequence. What it binds is not known. The same CDR3 also results from other DNA sequences found in this sample. CDR1 is KGHSH and CDR2 is LQKENI in the germline V gene. The CDR3 totals 14 residues. The V and J ends lost 6 bases and 2 bases, in that order; junction bases with no gene match: 6. This entry is derived from a study of beta chain features in type 1 diabetes. Overall study findings and caveats: Among patients with Type 1 diabetes, TCRB CDR3s were moderately but significantly shorter in every one of the four CD4+ subsets. The naive, central memory and Treg TCRB repertoires of patients appeared to be more similar to one another than those of healthy donors.

Reverse transcription of all isolated RNA meant that expressed TCRB transcripts were sequenced. Clones were sequenced by immunoSEQ multiplex PCR, and TCRdb holds only the in-frame ones, with some missing. The table has 350,000 to 400,000 clones, 10% to 15% seen once. The sequence came from a woman under 30 with type 1 diabetes. The chain has TRBV18 and TRBJ2-7, with 8 bases identical to TRBD1. Sequenced sample: naive CD4+ T cells from blood. The CDR3 nucleotides read TGTGCCAGCTCCCCCGGGACAGGAGCCTACGAGCAGTACTTC. Protein product: CASSPGTGAYEQYF.